Listed below are T cell receptor beta chains from one sample, sequenced in a study of identical twins. TCRdb passed the 5' RACE reads through MiXCR, listing each CDR3 protein once. The table shows about 290,000 distinct CDR3 sequences, with 9.5% occurring only once. This sample was also put to use in a study of yellow fever vaccine responses in identical twins.

The sequencing input was CD8+ T cells sorted from blood. Receptors originate from a woman aged 18-29 years in good health. The CDR3 runs from the conserved cysteine through the conserved F or W. Each record gives: V gene, D gene, J gene, clone size, CDR3 protein, CDR3 DNA. A D gene is named only where the DNA matches it firmly. Not all rows give a size; the values are once, few, many and, for expanded clones, a class.

TRBV7-9	.	TRBJ2-1	many	CASSFVSDDNEQFF	TGTGCCAGCAGCTTTGTTTCGGACGACAATGAGCAGTTCTTC
TRBV5-1	.	TRBJ2-1	few	CASRQTGLLGYEQFF	TGCGCCAGCAGACAAACGGGACTGCTTGGCTATGAGCAGTTCTTC
TRBV7-4	TRBD1	TRBJ2-3	many	CASSVRDRGPDTQYF	TGTGCCAGCAGCGTCAGGGACAGGGGGCCAGATACGCAGTATTTT
TRBV29-1	.	TRBJ2-7	few	CSVEDRGRGDEQYF	TGCAGCGTTGAAGATCGCGGCAGGGGAGACGAGCAGTACTTC
TRBV6-5	.	TRBJ2-2	few	CASSYPREDGELFF	TGTGCCAGCAGTTACCCGAGGGAAGACGGGGAGCTGTTTTTT
TRBV29-1	.	TRBJ1-1	few	CSVEGDLNTEAFF	TGCAGCGTTGAAGGGGACCTGAACACTGAAGCTTTCTTT
TRBV29-1	TRBD2	TRBJ2-3	many	CSVVFLAGVPDTQYF	TGCAGCGTTGTTTTCCTAGCGGGAGTCCCAGATACGCAGTATTTT
TRBV5-6	TRBD1	TRBJ2-1	few	CASSGSPGQGNEQFF	TGTGCCAGCAGCGGGTCCCCCGGACAGGGAAATGAGCAGTTCTTC
TRBV13	.	TRBJ2-5	few	CASSFWGSVQETQYF	TGTGCCAGCAGCTTCTGGGGGTCCGTCCAAGAGACCCAGTACTTC
TRBV12-3/TRBV12-4	.	TRBJ2-1	many	CASSSVTDEQFF	TGTGCCAGCAGTTCAGTGACGGATGAGCAGTTCTTC
TRBV6-1	.	TRBJ2-5	few	CASSDTGTPGGETQYF	TGTGCCAGCAGTGACACCGGGACTCCAGGGGGAGAGACCCAGTACTTC
TRBV7-9	TRBD2	TRBJ2-7	few	CASSPPLAGGPREQYF	TGTGCCAGCAGCCCTCCCTTAGCGGGAGGGCCGCGAGAGCAGTACTTC
TRBV20-1	.	TRBJ2-1	.	CSARDLGVDQISSYNEQFF	TGCAGTGCTAGAGATTTGGGGGTAGATCAAATTAGCTCCTACAATGAGCAGTTCTTC
TRBV7-8	TRBD2	TRBJ2-7	few	CASSSQLAGGREQYF	TGTGCCAGCAGCTCACAACTAGCGGGGGGGAGAGAGCAGTACTTC
TRBV27	.	TRBJ1-1	.	CASSLSRGSTEAFF	TGTGCCAGCAGTTTATCACGAGGGAGCACTGAAGCTTTCTTT
TRBV10-3	.	TRBJ2-7	few	CAISEPDGGEQYF	TGTGCCATCAGTGAGCCCGACGGGGGCGAGCAGTACTTC
TRBV29-1	.	TRBJ2-7	few	CSVEGSSGSWTYEQYF	TGCAGCGTTGAAGGTAGCTCCGGGAGTTGGACCTACGAGCAGTACTTC
TRBV4-1	.	TRBJ1-1	.	CASSQGMGAGTEAFF	TGCGCCAGCAGCCAAGGTATGGGGGCTGGCACTGAAGCTTTCTTT
TRBV29-1	.	TRBJ2-5	many	CSVSGREGETQYF	TGCAGCGTTTCAGGGCGGGAAGGAGAGACCCAGTACTTC
TRBV18	.	TRBJ1-5	few	CASSPHGFQPQHF	TGTGCCAGCTCACCACATGGGTTTCAGCCCCAGCATTTT
TRBV2	.	TRBJ2-2	.	CASSDTTNTGELFF	TGTGCCAGCAGTGATACGACGAACACCGGGGAGCTGTTTTTT
TRBV5-1	TRBD1	TRBJ2-7	many	CASSLWGQIYEQYF	TGCGCCAGCAGCTTGTGGGGACAGATCTACGAGCAGTACTTC